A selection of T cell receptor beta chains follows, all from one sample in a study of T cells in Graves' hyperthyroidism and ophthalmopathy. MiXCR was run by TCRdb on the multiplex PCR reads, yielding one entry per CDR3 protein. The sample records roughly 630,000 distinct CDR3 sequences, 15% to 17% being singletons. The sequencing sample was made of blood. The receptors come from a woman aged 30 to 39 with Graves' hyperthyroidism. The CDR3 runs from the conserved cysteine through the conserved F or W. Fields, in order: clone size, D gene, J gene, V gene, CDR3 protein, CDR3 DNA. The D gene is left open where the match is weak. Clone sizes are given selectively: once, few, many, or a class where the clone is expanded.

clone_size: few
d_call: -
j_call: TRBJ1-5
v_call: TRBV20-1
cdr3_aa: CSASFQNSNQPQHF
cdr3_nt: TGCAGTGCTAGTTTCCAGAATAGCAATCAGCCCCAGCATTTT

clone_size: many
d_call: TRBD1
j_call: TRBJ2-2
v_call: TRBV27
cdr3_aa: CASRTGTALTGELFF
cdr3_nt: TGTGCCAGTCGGACCGGGACAGCACTAACCGGGGAGCTGTTTTTT

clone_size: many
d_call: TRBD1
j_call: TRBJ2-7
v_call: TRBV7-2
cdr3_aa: CASSPDRGSYEQYF
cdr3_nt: TGTGCCAGCAGCCCAGACAGGGGTTCCTACGAGCAGTACTTC

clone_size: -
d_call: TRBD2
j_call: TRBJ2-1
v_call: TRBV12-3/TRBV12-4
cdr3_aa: CASSLQTSGSVDEQFF
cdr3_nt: TGTGCCAGCAGTTTACAGACTAGCGGGAGTGTTGATGAGCAGTTCTTC

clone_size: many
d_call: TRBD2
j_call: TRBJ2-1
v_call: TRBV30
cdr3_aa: CAWSPLAGTYNEQFF
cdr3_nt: TGTGCCTGGAGCCCACTAGCGGGGACCTACAATGAGCAGTTCTTC

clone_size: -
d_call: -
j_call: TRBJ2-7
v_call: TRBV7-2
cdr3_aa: CASSQIAVEHYEQYF
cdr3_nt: TGTGCCAGCAGCCAAATAGCCGTAGAACACTACGAGCAGTACTTC

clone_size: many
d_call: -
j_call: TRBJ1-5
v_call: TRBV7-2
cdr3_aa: CASSLAGPGLQHF
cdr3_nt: TGTGCCAGCAGCTTAGCGGGTCCAGGGCTCCAGCATTTT

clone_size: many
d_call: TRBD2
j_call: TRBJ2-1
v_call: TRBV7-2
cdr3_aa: CASSYPLAGVAGNEQFF
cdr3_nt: TGTGCCAGCAGCTATCCGCTAGCGGGAGTGGCCGGCAATGAGCAGTTCTTC

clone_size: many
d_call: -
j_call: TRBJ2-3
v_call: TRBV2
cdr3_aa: CASSGLFPASTDTQYF
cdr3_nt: TGTGCCAGCAGCGGACTATTTCCCGCTAGCACAGATACGCAGTATTTT

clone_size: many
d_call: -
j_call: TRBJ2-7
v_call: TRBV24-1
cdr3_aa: CATSAHEVGPTYEQYF
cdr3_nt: TGTGCCACCAGTGCTCATGAGGTGGGGCCAACCTACGAGCAGTACTTC

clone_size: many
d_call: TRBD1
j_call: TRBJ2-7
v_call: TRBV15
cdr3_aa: CATRDRVGPYEQYF
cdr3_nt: TGTGCCACCAGGGACAGGGTGGGCCCCTACGAGCAGTACTTC

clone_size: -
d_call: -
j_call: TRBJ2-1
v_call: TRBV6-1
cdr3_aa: CASSEVLAWENEGNEQFF
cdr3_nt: TGTGCCAGCAGTGAGGTCCTTGCGTGGGAAAACGAGGGCAATGAGCAGTTCTTC

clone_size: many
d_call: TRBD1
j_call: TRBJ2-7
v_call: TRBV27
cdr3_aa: CASSPGDRVGEQYF
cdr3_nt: TGTGCCAGCAGTCCGGGGGACAGGGTTGGCGAGCAGTACTTC

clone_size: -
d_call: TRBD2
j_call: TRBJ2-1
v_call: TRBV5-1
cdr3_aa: CASSSGGLGAYNEQFF
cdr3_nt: TGCGCCAGCAGCTCCGGGGGACTAGGCGCCTACAATGAGCAGTTCTTC

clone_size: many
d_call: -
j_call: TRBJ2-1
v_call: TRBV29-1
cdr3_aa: CSVEDARNPSANEQFF
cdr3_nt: TGCAGCGTTGAAGATGCACGGAACCCGAGTGCCAATGAGCAGTTCTTC

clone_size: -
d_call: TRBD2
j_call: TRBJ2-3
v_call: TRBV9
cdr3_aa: CASSVVATSGTSTDTQYF
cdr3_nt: TGTGCCAGCAGCGTAGTTGCGACTAGCGGGACTAGCACAGATACGCAGTATTTT

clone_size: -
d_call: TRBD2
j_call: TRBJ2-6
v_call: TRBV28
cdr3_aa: CASSTFSGRAFSGANVLTF
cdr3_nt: TGTGCCAGCAGTACCTTTAGCGGGAGGGCCTTTTCTGGGGCCAACGTCCTGACTTTC

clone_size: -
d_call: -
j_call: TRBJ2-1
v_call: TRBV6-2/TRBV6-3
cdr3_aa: CASSSLARGGYNNEQFF
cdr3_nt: TGTGCCAGCAGTTCCCTAGCCCGAGGGGGATATAACAATGAGCAGTTCTTC

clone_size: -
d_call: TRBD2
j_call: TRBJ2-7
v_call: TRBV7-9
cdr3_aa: CASSLALTSASGRSGSGEQYF
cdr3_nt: TGTGCCAGCAGCTTAGCGCTTACTTCGGCTAGCGGGAGGTCGGGGTCCGGCGAGCAGTACTTC

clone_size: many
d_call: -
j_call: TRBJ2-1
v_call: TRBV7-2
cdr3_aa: CASSPFSREQFF
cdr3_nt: TGTGCCAGCAGCCCATTCTCGCGTGAGCAGTTCTTC

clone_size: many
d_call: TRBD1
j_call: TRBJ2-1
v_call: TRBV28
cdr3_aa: CASRAADRVNEQFF
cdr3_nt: TGTGCCAGCAGGGCCGCGGACAGGGTCAATGAGCAGTTCTTC

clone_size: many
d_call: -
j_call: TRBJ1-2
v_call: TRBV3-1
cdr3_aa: CASSRLGGDGYTF
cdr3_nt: TGTGCCAGCAGCCGGTTGGGAGGGGATGGCTACACCTTC

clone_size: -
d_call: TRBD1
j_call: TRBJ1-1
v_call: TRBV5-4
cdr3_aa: CASRRDRRNTEAFF
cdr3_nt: TGTGCCAGCAGACGGGACAGGAGGAACACTGAAGCTTTCTTT

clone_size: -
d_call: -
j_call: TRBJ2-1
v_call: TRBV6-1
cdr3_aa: CASSPSRYEQFF
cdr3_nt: TGTGCCAGCAGCCCCTCGCGCTATGAGCAGTTCTTC

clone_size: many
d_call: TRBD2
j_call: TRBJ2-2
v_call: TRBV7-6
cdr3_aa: CASSLAGEGTGELFF
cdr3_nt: TGTGCCAGCAGCCTAGCGGGAGAGGGCACCGGGGAGCTGTTTTTT

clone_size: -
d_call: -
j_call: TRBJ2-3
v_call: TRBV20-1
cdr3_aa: CSAPPGGVTDTQYF
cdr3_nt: TGCAGTGCTCCCCCCGGTGGAGTGACGGATACGCAGTATTTT

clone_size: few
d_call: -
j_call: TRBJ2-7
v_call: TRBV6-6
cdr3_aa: CASSYLGTPNYEQYF
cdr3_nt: TGTGCCAGCAGTTACCTGGGGACGCCGAACTACGAGCAGTACTTC

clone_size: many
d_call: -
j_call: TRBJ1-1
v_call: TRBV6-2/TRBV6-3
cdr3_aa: CASSSAGALQLEAFF
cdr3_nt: TGTGCCAGCAGTTCTGCCGGGGCCCTTCAGTTGGAAGCTTTCTTT

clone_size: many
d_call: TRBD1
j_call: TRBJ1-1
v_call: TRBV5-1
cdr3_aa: CASSLGDRMNTEAFF
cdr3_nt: TGCGCCAGCAGCCTAGGGGACAGAATGAACACTGAAGCTTTCTTT